A selection of T cell receptor beta chains follows, all from one sample in a study of response to subunit inactivated influenza vaccine. TCRdb reprocessed the RT-PCR reads via MiXCR and lists one record per CDR3 protein. Among 450,000 to 600,000 distinct CDR3 sequences listed, more than 15% were seen once. The source was CD4+ T cells sorted from PBMCs, collected about 23 months after vaccination. The receptor set was obtained from a man aged 45 to 70 who received an inactivated influenza vaccine. Each CDR3 is given with its conserved first and last residue. The D gene is left open where the match is weak. Not all rows give a size; the values are once, few, many and, for expanded clones, a class.

13	few	TRBV20-1	TRBJ2-2	NA	CSAQRAHTGELFF	TGCAGTGCTCAGAGGGCCCACACCGGGGAGCTGTTTTTT
13	NA	TRBV7-2	TRBJ2-7	NA	CASSANRGYEQYF	TGTGCCAGCAGCGCTAACCGGGGTTACGAGCAGTACTTC
14	few	TRBV6-2/TRBV6-3	TRBJ2-7	NA	CATKRQAASYEQYF	TGTGCCACCAAAAGACAGGCCGCTTCCTACGAGCAGTACTTC
13	NA	TRBV29-1	TRBJ1-5	NA	CSVESAKNQPQHF	TGCAGCGTTGAGTCAGCAAAAAATCAGCCCCAGCATTTT
13	NA	TRBV20-1	TRBJ1-2	NA	CSARVAERYGYTF	TGCAGTGCTAGAGTAGCAGAGCGCTATGGCTACACCTTC
16	NA	TRBV6-1	TRBJ1-1	NA	CASSASRKELNTEAFF	TGTGCCAGCAGTGCGAGTCGAAAAGAGCTGAACACTGAAGCTTTCTTT
15	few	TRBV11-2	TRBJ2-3	NA	CASSLGGVRTDTQYF	TGTGCCAGCAGCTTAGGCGGGGTCCGCACAGATACGCAGTATTTT
15	NA	TRBV27	TRBJ2-2	TRBD1	CASSPGTGVAGELFF	TGTGCCAGCAGTCCGGGGACAGGGGTGGCGGGGGAGCTGTTTTTT
13	few	TRBV11-2	TRBJ2-1	NA	CASGSGIYNEQFF	TGTGCCAGCGGTAGCGGAATCTACAATGAGCAGTTCTTC
16	NA	TRBV7-2	TRBJ2-2	NA	CASSLKRTENTGELFF	TGTGCCAGCAGCCTGAAAAGGACGGAGAACACCGGGGAGCTGTTTTTT
15	few	TRBV20-1	TRBJ2-7	TRBD2	CSARHPQREWGEQYF	TGCAGTGCTAGACACCCTCAGCGGGAGTGGGGCGAGCAGTACTTC
10	NA	TRBV20-1	TRBJ2-5	NA	CSARTLSQYF	TGCAGTGCTAGAACCCTCTCCCAGTACTTC
13	few	TRBV4-3	TRBJ2-7	NA	CASSRDPGYEQYF	TGCGCCAGCAGCCGGGACCCGGGCTACGAGCAGTACTTC
15	NA	TRBV9	TRBJ1-1	NA	CASSVEAQGSTEAFF	TGTGCCAGCAGCGTAGAGGCGCAGGGGAGCACTGAAGCTTTCTTT
14	NA	TRBV12-3/TRBV12-4	TRBJ2-7	TRBD1	CASSSGQGWNEQYF	TGTGCCAGCAGTTCGGGACAGGGATGGAACGAGCAGTACTTC
14	many	TRBV11-2	TRBJ2-2	NA	CASSLPVNTGELFF	TGTGCCAGCAGCTTGCCGGTGAACACCGGGGAGCTGTTTTTT
18	NA	TRBV12-3/TRBV12-4	TRBJ1-6	TRBD1	CASSQSGGSVSYNSPLHF	TGTGCCAGCAGTCAATCAGGGGGTAGTGTCTCCTATAATTCACCCCTCCACTTT
14	NA	TRBV6-5	TRBJ2-7	TRBD1	CASSYDRGNYEQYF	TGTGCCAGCAGTTACGACAGGGGCAACTACGAGCAGTACTTC
14	many	TRBV20-1	TRBJ2-7	NA	CSVGGTGASYEQYF	TGCAGTGTGGGAGGAACAGGGGCATCCTACGAGCAGTACTTC
17	few	TRBV6-1	TRBJ1-6	NA	CASRGQRDSSYNSPLHF	TGTGCCAGCAGAGGTCAGAGGGATAGCTCCTATAATTCACCCCTCCACTTT
16	few	TRBV10-3	TRBJ1-3	TRBD1	CAISVGQGNSGNTIYF	TGTGCCATCAGTGTGGGACAGGGGAACTCTGGAAACACCATATATTTT
12	many	TRBV5-1	TRBJ1-2	NA	CASSAGADGYTF	TGCGCCAGCAGCGCAGGGGCGGATGGCTACACCTTC
14	NA	TRBV28	TRBJ2-5	NA	CASTSAGFQETQYF	TGTGCCAGCACCTCAGCAGGGTTTCAAGAGACCCAGTACTTC
15	many	TRBV10-2	TRBJ1-2	NA	CASSVSATANYGYTF	TGCGCCAGCAGTGTCTCTGCCACAGCTAACTATGGCTACACCTTC
15	few	TRBV4-2	TRBJ2-7	TRBD1	CASSLSDRGEYEQYF	TGTGCCAGCAGCCTATCGGACAGGGGGGAATACGAGCAGTACTTC
12	NA	TRBV20-1	TRBJ2-1	TRBD2	CSARVLAEEQFF	TGCAGTGCTAGAGTACTAGCGGAGGAGCAGTTCTTC
18	few	TRBV5-1	TRBJ2-3	NA	CASSFVSGAKGGWDTQYF	TGCGCCAGCAGCTTCGTCAGCGGGGCCAAAGGGGGCTGGGATACGCAGTATTTT
15	NA	TRBV20-1	TRBJ2-7	TRBD1	CSANVLDRVEGEQYF	TGCAGTGCTAACGTTTTGGACAGGGTTGAAGGCGAGCAGTACTTC
15	many	TRBV5-1	TRBJ2-2	TRBD1	CASSGQGSNTGELFF	TGCGCCAGCAGCGGACAGGGGTCGAACACCGGGGAGCTGTTTTTT
14	NA	TRBV6-1	TRBJ1-2	TRBD1	CASSVRDRDYGYTF	TGTGCCAGCAGTGTCCGGGACAGGGACTATGGCTACACCTTC
17	NA	TRBV12-3/TRBV12-4	TRBJ2-5	TRBD1	CARSPGAGTGGGETQYF	TGTGCCCGCAGCCCTGGGGCCGGGACAGGGGGCGGAGAGACCCAGTACTTC
14	NA	TRBV7-9	TRBJ2-5	NA	CASSLRQVQETQYF	TGTGCCAGCAGCTTACGGCAGGTCCAAGAGACCCAGTACTTC
16	NA	TRBV5-1	TRBJ2-3	TRBD1	CASSLAVGQVTDTQYF	TGCGCCAGCAGCTTGGCTGTGGGACAGGTCACAGATACGCAGTATTTT
13	few	TRBV9	TRBJ1-1	NA	CASSVRRTTEAFF	TGTGCCAGCAGCGTCAGGCGGACCACTGAAGCTTTCTTT
15	NA	TRBV4-2	TRBJ1-5	NA	CASSQDNGGNQPQHF	TGTGCCAGCAGCCAAGATAACGGGGGCAATCAGCCCCAGCATTTT
11	few	TRBV12-3/TRBV12-4	TRBJ2-3	NA	CASGGADTQYF	TGTGCCAGCGGGGGCGCAGATACGCAGTATTTT
16	NA	TRBV7-8	TRBJ2-1	TRBD1	CASSGDRGFSYNEQFF	TGTGCCAGCAGCGGTGACAGGGGGTTTTCCTACAATGAGCAGTTCTTC
15	NA	TRBV5-1	TRBJ2-7	TRBD1	CASSKSGTGGVEQYF	TGCGCCAGCAGCAAATCCGGGACAGGGGGCGTCGAGCAGTACTTC
15	NA	TRBV20-1	TRBJ1-5	TRBD1	CSANSLQGYNQPQHF	TGCAGTGCTAATTCACTACAGGGGTACAATCAGCCCCAGCATTTT
12	many	TRBV6-5	TRBJ2-7	NA	CASSSDTYEQYF	TGTGCCAGCAGTTCGGACACCTACGAGCAGTACTTC
14	NA	TRBV27	TRBJ1-1	NA	CASSAQGMGTEAFF	TGTGCCAGCAGTGCACAGGGTATGGGCACTGAAGCTTTCTTT
12	few	TRBV20-1	TRBJ1-1	TRBD1	CSASRTGSEAFF	TGCAGTGCTAGCAGGACAGGGAGTGAAGCTTTCTTT
13	few	TRBV5-1	TRBJ2-7	NA	CASSPVTNYEQYF	TGCGCCAGCAGCCCGGTGACAAACTACGAGCAGTACTTC
14	many	TRBV10-3	TRBJ2-3	TRBD2	CAISRTSGGDTQYF	TGTGCCATCAGTCGGACTAGCGGGGGGGATACGCAGTATTTT
15	few	TRBV20-1	TRBJ2-2	TRBD2	CSASTSGGAPGELFF	TGCAGTGCCTCGACTAGCGGGGGGGCCCCCGGGGAGCTGTTTTTT
14	few	TRBV5-1	TRBJ2-1	TRBD2	CASETSGRAREQFF	TGCGCCAGTGAGACTAGCGGGAGGGCCCGTGAGCAGTTCTTC
16	NA	TRBV20-1	TRBJ1-1	NA	CSARDLGRGENTEAFF	TGCAGTGCTAGAGATCTGGGGAGAGGGGAGAACACTGAAGCTTTCTTT